This T cell receptor beta chain was identified in a study of regulatory T cells in long-lasting Graves disease. The count of this clonotype is one. A much larger clone differs from this one at a single base, so this may be a read error. Described time point: newly diagnosed GD, antithyroid drugs for less than 3 months. With RNA extracted from PBMCs as input, the TCR library was made. Building the TCR beta libraries relied on iRepertoire HTBI primers, and CDR3 regions underwent Arm-PCR. TCRdb processed the multiplex PCR reads anew with MiXCR; each CDR3 protein has one entry. The table lists 400,000 to 550,000 distinct CDR3 sequences, 16% of them singletons. The germline V gene has CDR1 WNHNN and CDR2 SYGVQD (reference sequence). This CDR3 spans 16 amino acids. The V end lost 0 bases, the J end lost 8 bases, and 17 bases lay between the germline ends. The same sample was also used in a study of T cells in Graves' hyperthyroidism and ophthalmopathy. Per that study: Based on clinical symptoms, serum thyroxine and TRAb, thyroid ultrasound and orbital computed tomography, diagnoses were reached.

The chain recombines TRBV10-1 with TRBJ2-1; possibly TRBD1 for D (6 bases). This specimen was peripheral blood mononuclear cells (PBMCs), taken at new diagnosis, from a patient treated with antithyroid drugs. The origin of this receptor is a woman in her twenties or thirties with Graves disease. The CDR3 loop reads CASSESTGPPADEQFF. The DNA of the CDR3 is TGCGCCAGCAGTGAGTCGACAGGTCCCCCAGCGGATGAGCAGTTCTTC.